The 30 T cell receptor beta chains below come from one sample, sequenced in a study of beta chain features in type 1 diabetes. Overall study findings and caveats: A moderate, significant TCRB CDR3 shortening appeared in type 1 diabetes across four CD4+ subsets.

Sequenced material consisted of expressed TCRB transcripts (all of the isolated RNA was reverse transcribed). Here immunoSEQ multiplex PCR was the method, and the copy in TCRdb shows in-frame clones only, minus some. The table includes 40,000 to 65,000 clones, under 75% detected once. No antigen has been assigned to these receptors. Sequencing input: stem cell memory CD4+ T cells from blood. The receptors derive from a woman younger than 45 with type 1 diabetes.

V is TRBV19 and J is TRBJ2-5; 8 bases map to TRBD2. The J segment lost 4 bases and the V segment lost 3 bases, leaving 7 bases of the junction unmatched. This CDR3 contains 15 residues. Germline values: CDR1 LNHDA, CDR2 SQIVND (reference sequence). In DNA, the CDR3 is TGTGCCAGTAGTATCCAGAGCGGGAGTACAGAGACCCAGTACTTC. Its translation is CASSIQSGSTETQYF.

The chain carries TRBV18 and TRBJ1-1; the match to TRBD1 covers 7 bases. CDR1 is KGHSH and CDR2 is LQKENI in the germline V gene. The CDR3 runs 13 residues. After removal of 8 bases from V and 7 bases from J, the junction contained 10 bases not matched to a gene. The CDR3 protein is CASRATGLGEAFF. The CDR3 bases are TGTGCCAGCCGTGCGACAGGGCTGGGTGAAGCTTTCTTT. The entire variable domain, with the rest obtained from reference TRBV18 and TRBJ1-1, is as follows: NAGVMQNPRHLVRRRGQEARLRCSPMKGHSHVYWYRQLPEEGLKFMVYLQKENIIDESGMPKERFSAEFPKEGPSILRIQQVVRGDSAAYFCASRATGLGEAFFGQGTRLTVV.

This clone has only a few counts. This chain links TRBV18 with TRBJ2-7; 10 bases are shared with TRBD2. The CDR3 sequence is 16 residues long. Germline V gene data show CDR1 as KGHSH and CDR2 as LQKENI. Losses at the gene ends were 2 bases for V and 7 bases for J; bases not matched to a gene: 11. As DNA, the CDR3 is TGTGCCAGCTCACCAGTATTGGCTAGCGGGAGAGAAGAGCAGTACTTC. Residues: CASSPVLASGREEQYF.

The chain is built from TRBV28 and TRBJ1-4; D may be TRBD1 (5 bases). This CDR3 has 14 residues. V dropped 4 bases and J dropped 8 bases, with 14 bases sitting between them. Germline values: CDR1 MDHEN, CDR2 SYDVKM. The CDR3 region has the DNA TGTGCCAGCAGTTCAACAGGAGAGGACGAAAAACTGTTTTTT. Residues: CASSSTGEDEKLFF.

V gene TRBV11-2 combines with J gene TRBJ2-3; 9 bases fit TRBD2. From germline, CDR1 is SGHAT and CDR2 FQNNGV. This CDR3 has 16 amino acids. The ends lost 2 bases at V and 6 bases at J; junction bases unmatched: 9. The CDR3 loop reads CASSLIAGEDRDTQYF. For the CDR3, the DNA is TGTGCCAGCAGCTTAATAGCGGGAGAAGACAGGGATACGCAGTATTTT.

This chain uses TRBV28 with TRBJ2-3, with a possible D match to TRBD1 (6 bases). The germline V gene encodes CDR1 MDHEN and CDR2 SYDVKM. The CDR3 is made up of 13 amino acids. Trimming removed 8 bases from V and 0 bases from J, with 9 bases in between. The CDR3 spells CASGGRSTDTQYF. The CDR3 nucleotides are TGTGCCAGCGGGGGCCGTAGCACAGATACGCAGTATTTT.

The chain uses TRBV6-6 and TRBJ1-1, with TRBD1 as a possible D gene (5 bases). CDR3 length: 15 residues. Deletions cut 2 bases from V and 2 bases from J, with 12 bases between. CDR1 and CDR2 (germline): MNHNY, SVGAGI (reference sequence). This CDR3 is CASSYGRGRNTEAFF. The CDR3 coding sequence is TGTGCCAGCAGTTACGGGCGGGGACGAAACACTGAAGCTTTCTTT.

The genes are TRBV29-1 and TRBJ1-2; tentative D call: TRBD1 (5 bases). Trimming took off 4 bases at V and 1 base at J, with 13 bases between the two ends. CDR1 SQVTM and CDR2 ANQGSEA come from the germline V gene. This CDR3 contains 14 residues. Here the CDR3 DNA reads TGCAGCGTTGGCGGGGGGGACTATAACTATGGCTACACCTTC. Amino acids: CSVGGGDYNYGYTF. Supplemented by reference TRBV29-1 and TRBJ1-2, the full variable domain reads SAVISQKPSRDICQRGTSLTIQCQVDSQVTMMFWYRQQPGQSLTLIATANQGSEATYESGFVIDKFPISRPNLTFSTLTVSNMSPEDSSIYLCSVGGGDYNYGYTFGSGTRLTVV.

In its sample, this clone was seen once. The chain joins TRBV5-1 to TRBJ2-5, with 13 bases fitting TRBD2. The CDR3 extends over 15 amino acids. Germline assignment: CDR1 SGHRS and CDR2 YFSETQ. V was clipped by 4 bases and J by 1 base; unmatched bases: 1. The CDR3, as DNA: TGCGCCAGCAGCAGACTAGCGGGAGGCCAAGAGACCCAGTACTTC. Encoded protein: CASSRLAGGQETQYF.

The rearrangement links TRBV9 to TRBJ2-5; TRBD1 matches at 9 bases. The J call may be mistaken, given a closer DNA end match to TRBJ2-7. Germline CDR1 is SGDLS and CDR2 is YYNGEE. CDR3 length equals 16 residues. This CDR3 reads CASSVRWTGVCYEQYF. CDR3 in DNA: TGTGCCAGCAGCGTGCGTTGGACAGGGGTTTGCTACGAGCAGTACTTC.

V and J are TRBV19 and TRBJ2-7; a possible D gene is TRBD1 (5 bases). Germline CDR1 and CDR2: LNHDA and SQIVND (reference sequence). This CDR3 comprises 15 residues. With 1 base removed from V and 1 base from J, the gap between germline ends came to 11 bases. The CDR3 nucleotides read TGTGCCAGTAGTATAGCCCAGGGCCGATCCTACGAGCAGTACTTC. Its translation is CASSIAQGRSYEQYF.

CDR3: CASSLDQRLFGGQFF. CDR3 sequence (DNA): TGTGCCAGCAGCTTGGACCAACGTCTGTTCGGGGGGCAGTTCTTC. The genes are TRBV7-6 and TRBJ2-1; tentatively, D is TRBD2 (6 bases). The CDR3 contains 15 residues. Germline loops: CDR1 SGHVS, CDR2 FNYEAQ. V shed 3 bases and J shed 12 bases, with 21 bases lying between them.

The rearrangement links TRBV7-3 to TRBJ2-1, with 9 bases that match TRBD1. Germline assignment: CDR1 SGHTA and CDR2 FQGTGA. The CDR3 loop spans 18 amino acids. Unmatched junction bases numbered 8, after V lost 0 bases and J lost 2 bases. The CDR3 DNA is TGTGCCAGCAGCTTAACCAGGGGGGGACAGGGCACCTACAATGAGCAGTTCTTC. This codes for CASSLTRGGQGTYNEQFF.

The chain has TRBV9 and TRBJ2-7; TRBD1 aligns across 7 bases. The CDR3 totals 14 residues. The trim removed 4 bases at V and 0 bases at J, leaving 4 bases unmatched. Germline CDR1 and CDR2: SGDLS and YYNGEE. The CDR3 loop is CASSQTGNSYEQYF. In DNA form, the CDR3 reads TGTGCCAGCAGCCAGACAGGGAACTCCTACGAGCAGTACTTC.

The chain employs TRBV30 and TRBJ1-5, with a tentative D call TRBD1 (6 bases). The V gene lost 0 bases and the J gene lost 4 bases, with 7 bases spanning the gap. Germline V gene lookup returns CDR1 GTSNPN and CDR2 SVGIG (reference sequence). The CDR3 consists of 13 residues. The CDR3, as DNA: TGTGCCTGGAGTGTGGGACAAAATCAGCCCCAGCATTTT. The encoded protein is CAWSVGQNQPQHF.

This clone has just a few counts. This rearrangement joins TRBV29-1 to TRBJ2-7; 8 bases line up with TRBD2. Germline loops: CDR1 SQVTM, CDR2 ANQGSEA. The CDR3 covers 14 residues. The trim removed 0 bases at V and 2 bases at J, leaving 3 bases unmatched. The CDR3 nucleotides are TGCAGCGTTGAAGATGTTAGCGGGACCTACGAGCAGTACTTC. Its protein product is CSVEDVSGTYEQYF.

This clone has only one observation. J is TRBJ2-1 and V is TRBV9; D gene ambiguous. V was clipped by 0 bases and J by 5 bases, with 9 bases between them. The CDR3 length is 14 residues. From germline, CDR1 is SGDLS and CDR2 YYNGEE. CDR3 DNA: TGTGCCAGCAGCGTAGGGTTAACGGACAATGAGCAGTTCTTC. It codes for CASSVGLTDNEQFF.

The chain recombines TRBV6-4 with TRBJ1-2; 10 nucleotides match TRBD1. Germline loops: CDR1 MRHNA, CDR2 SNTAGT. The CDR3 is 13 amino acids. V shed 4 bases, J shed 7 bases, and the junction held 3 bases outside the gene matches. CDR3: CASSAGTGVGYTF. In DNA form, the CDR3 reads TGTGCCAGCAGTGCCGGGACAGGGGTTGGCTACACCTTC.

V gene TRBV15 combines with J gene TRBJ2-3; tentatively, D is TRBD1 (6 bases). There are 13 residues in the CDR3. Germline V gene data show CDR1 as LNHNV and CDR2 as YYDKDF (reference sequence). The V gene lost 4 bases and the J gene lost 7 bases, with 12 bases spanning the gap. In nucleotides, the CDR3 is TGTGCCACCAGCAAGGCAGGGGTATATACGCAGTATTTT. This codes for CATSKAGVYTQYF.

The chain carries TRBV5-1 and TRBJ2-7, with TRBD1 identical over 7 bases. The CDR3 has 13 residues. The V gene end was trimmed by 3 bases and the J gene end by 2 bases; junction bases not matched to a gene: 2. In germline, CDR1 is SGHRS, CDR2 YFSETQ. As DNA, the CDR3 is TGCGCCAGCAGCTCCGGGACAGCCTACGAGCAGTACTTC. It is translated as CASSSGTAYEQYF.

The CDR3 DNA reads as TGTGCCTGGAGTGGTATAGACAGGTCCTACGAGCAGTACTTC. This sequence encodes CAWSGIDRSYEQYF. The gene calls are TRBV30 and TRBJ2-7, with D possibly matching TRBD1 (6 bases). CDR1 and CDR2 from the germline V gene are GTSNPN and SVGIG (reference sequence). V was cut by 1 base and J by 1 base, with 11 bases left in between. The CDR3 consists of 14 residues.

This sequence joins TRBV18 and TRBJ1-1; weak D call: TRBD1 (6 bases). CDR3 length: 15 amino acids. The germline V and J ends were trimmed by 4 bases and 6 bases, with 18 bases remaining between them. The germline V gene encodes CDR1 KGHSH and CDR2 LQKENI. The CDR3 DNA is TGTGCCAGCTCACTAGGGGACACGGCTTGGGCTGAAGCTTTCTTT. Amino acids: CASSLGDTAWAEAFF.

This clone was seen only once. This sequence joins TRBV28 and TRBJ1-1; tentative D call: TRBD1 (6 bases). The ends were cut back, 3 bases at V and 3 bases at J, with 11 bases in the middle. This CDR3 comprises 14 residues. Germline V gene data show CDR1 as MDHEN and CDR2 as SYDVKM. The CDR3 DNA is TGTGCCAGCAGTTTGGGGGGGCGCGACACTGAAGCTTTCTTT. Translation: CASSLGGRDTEAFF.

The rearrangement links TRBV5-1 to TRBJ2-3, with 10 bases matching TRBD2. This CDR3 is 16 amino acids long. Per germline, CDR1 SGHRS and CDR2 YFSETQ. The trim removed 4 bases at V and 1 base at J, leaving 6 bases unmatched. The CDR3: CASSLSGTSGTDTQYF. The CDR3 DNA follows: TGCGCCAGCAGCCTGTCCGGGACTAGCGGCACAGATACGCAGTATTTT. The variable domain in full, completed from reference TRBV5-1 and TRBJ2-3, reads KAGVTQTPRYLIKTRGQQVTLSCSPISGHRSVSWYQQTPGQGLQFLFEYFSETQRNKGNFPGRFSGRQFSNSRSEMNVSTLELGDSALYLCASSLSGTSGTDTQYFGPGTRLTVL.

V usage is TRBV7-9 and J usage is TRBJ1-1; no clear D. The CDR3 spans 13 residues. V shed 1 base and J shed 8 bases, with 11 bases lying between them. The germline CDR1 and CDR2 sequences are SEHNR and FQNEAQ (reference sequence). This chain's CDR3 is CASSLEGGAEAFF. Written as DNA, the CDR3 is TGTGCCAGCAGCTTAGAAGGCGGAGCCGAAGCTTTCTTT.

The J gene is TRBJ2-6, the V gene TRBV19; D ambiguous. V was shortened by 8 bases and J by 0 bases, with 11 bases between the two germline ends. The germline V gene encodes CDR1 LNHDA and CDR2 SQIVND (reference sequence). This CDR3 contains 15 residues. The CDR3 sequence is CASYSLYSGANVLTF. CDR3 coding DNA: TGTGCCAGTTACAGCCTTTACTCTGGGGCCAACGTCCTGACTTTC. Full variable domain (outside the CDR3, taken from reference TRBV19 and TRBJ2-6): DGGITQSPKYLFRKEGQNVTLSCEQNLNHDAMYWYRQDPGQGLRLIYYSQIVNDFQKGDIAEGYSVSREKKESFPLTVTSAQKNPTAFYLCASYSLYSGANVLTFGAGSRLTVL.

This sequence joins TRBV27 and TRBJ1-1, with a possible D match to TRBD1 (6 bases). The V and J ends lost 5 bases and 0 bases respectively, with 10 bases between them. The CDR3 has 14 residues. Germline loops: CDR1 MNHEY, CDR2 SMNVEV (reference sequence). This CDR3 reads CASSRDNMNTEAFF. CDR3 in DNA: TGTGCCAGCAGTAGGGACAACATGAACACTGAAGCTTTCTTT.

This chain joins TRBV30 and TRBJ1-1; D not resolved. CDR1 and CDR2 from the germline V gene are GTSNPN and SVGIG (reference sequence). The CDR3 consists of 13 residues. Deletions cut 3 bases from V and 6 bases from J, with 14 bases between. CDR3 coding DNA: TGTGCCTGGAGCGCCACGGGATTCTCTGAAGCTTTCTTT. This codes for CAWSATGFSEAFF.

This clone was observed a few times. The chain joins TRBV2 to TRBJ2-5, with TRBD1 identical over 10 bases. The CDR3 length is 12 residues. V lost 6 bases, J lost 7 bases, and 2 bases stayed unmatched. CDR1 is SNHLY and CDR2 is FYNNEI in the germline V gene. The CDR3 is CASSDRGRTQYF. The DNA for the CDR3 is TGTGCCAGCAGCGACAGGGGGCGGACCCAGTACTTC.

The count of this clone is one. The chain couples TRBV28 to TRBJ2-7; the match to TRBD2 covers 12 bases. Germline values: CDR1 MDHEN, CDR2 SYDVKM. J lost 2 bases, V lost 2 bases, and 4 bases had no gene match. This CDR3 has 16 residues. Here the CDR3 DNA reads TGTGCCAGCAGTTTAAGGCCTAGCGGGGGGGCCTACGAGCAGTACTTC. It yields the protein CASSLRPSGGAYEQYF.